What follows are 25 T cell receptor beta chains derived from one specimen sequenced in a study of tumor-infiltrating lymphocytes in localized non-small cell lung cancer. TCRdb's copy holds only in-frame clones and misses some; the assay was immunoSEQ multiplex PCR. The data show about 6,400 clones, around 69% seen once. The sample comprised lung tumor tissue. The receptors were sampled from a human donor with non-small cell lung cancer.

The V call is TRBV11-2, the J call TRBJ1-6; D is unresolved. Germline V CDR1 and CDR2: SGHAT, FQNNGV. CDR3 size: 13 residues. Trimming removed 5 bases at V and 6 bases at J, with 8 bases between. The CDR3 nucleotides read TGTGCCAGCAGCCGGACCGTTAATTCACCCCTCCACTTT. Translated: CASSRTVNSPLHF.

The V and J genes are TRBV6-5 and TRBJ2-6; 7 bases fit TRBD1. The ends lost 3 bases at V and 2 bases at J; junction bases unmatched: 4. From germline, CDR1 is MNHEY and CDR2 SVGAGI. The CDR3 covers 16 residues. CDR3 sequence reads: CASSYQGVTGANVLTF. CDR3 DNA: TGTGCCAGCAGTTATCAGGGGGTCACTGGGGCCAACGTCCTGACTTTC.

CDR3 residues: CASSQDEGSNQPQHF. Written as DNA, the CDR3 is TGTGCCAGCAGCCAAGATGAGGGAAGTAATCAGCCCCAGCATTTT. The J gene is TRBJ1-5, the V gene TRBV4-2; D ambiguous. The V and J ends lost 0 bases and 4 bases respectively, with 10 bases between them. The CDR3 has 15 amino acids. Per germline, CDR1 LGHNA and CDR2 YNFKEQ.

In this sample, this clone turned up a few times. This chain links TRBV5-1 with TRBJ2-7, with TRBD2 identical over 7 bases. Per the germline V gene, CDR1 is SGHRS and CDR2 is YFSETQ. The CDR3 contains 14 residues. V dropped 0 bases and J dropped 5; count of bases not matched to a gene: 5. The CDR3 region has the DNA TGCGCCAGCAGCTTGGGGAGCCGGGGGGACGAGCAGTACTTC. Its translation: CASSLGSRGDEQYF.

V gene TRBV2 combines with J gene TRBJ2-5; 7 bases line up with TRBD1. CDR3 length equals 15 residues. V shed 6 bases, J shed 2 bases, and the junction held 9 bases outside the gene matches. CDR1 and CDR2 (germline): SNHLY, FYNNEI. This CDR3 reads CASRTTGMGQETQYF. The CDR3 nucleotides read TGTGCCAGCAGAACGACAGGGATGGGTCAAGAGACCCAGTACTTC.

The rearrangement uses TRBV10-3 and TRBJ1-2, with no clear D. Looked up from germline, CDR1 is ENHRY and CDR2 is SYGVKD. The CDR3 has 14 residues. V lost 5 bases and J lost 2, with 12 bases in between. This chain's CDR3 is CAISYQGSNYGYTF. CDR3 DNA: TGTGCCATCAGTTACCAAGGGTCCAACTATGGCTACACCTTC.

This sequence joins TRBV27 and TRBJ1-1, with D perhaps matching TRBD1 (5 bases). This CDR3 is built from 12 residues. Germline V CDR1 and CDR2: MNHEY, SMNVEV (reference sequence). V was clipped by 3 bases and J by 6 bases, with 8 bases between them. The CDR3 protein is CASSFPGAEAFF. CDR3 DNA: TGTGCCAGCAGTTTCCCGGGGGCTGAAGCTTTCTTT.

CDR3 loop: CASSQERSGETQYF. Here the CDR3 DNA reads TGCGCCAGCAGCCAAGAGCGATCTGGGGAGACCCAGTACTTC. The genes are TRBV4-1 and TRBJ2-5; no firm D call. The CDR3 is 14 amino acids. Germline-derived CDR1 and CDR2 are MGHRA and YSYEKL. Trimming took 0 bases from V and 5 from J, leaving 10 bases between them.

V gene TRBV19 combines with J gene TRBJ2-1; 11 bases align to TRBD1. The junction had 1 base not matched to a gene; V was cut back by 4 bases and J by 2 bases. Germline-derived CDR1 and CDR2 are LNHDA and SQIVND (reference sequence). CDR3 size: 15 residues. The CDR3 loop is CASSRGQGAYNEQFF. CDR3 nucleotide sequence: TGTGCCAGTAGTAGGGGACAGGGGGCCTACAATGAGCAGTTCTTC.

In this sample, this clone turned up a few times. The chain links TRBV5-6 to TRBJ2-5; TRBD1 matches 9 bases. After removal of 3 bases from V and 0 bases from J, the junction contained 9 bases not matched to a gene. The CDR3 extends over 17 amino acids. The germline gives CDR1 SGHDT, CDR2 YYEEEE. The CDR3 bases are TGTGCCAGCAGCTCCTACAGGGGGCGCCCCAACCAAGAGACCCAGTACTTC. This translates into CASSSYRGRPNQETQYF.

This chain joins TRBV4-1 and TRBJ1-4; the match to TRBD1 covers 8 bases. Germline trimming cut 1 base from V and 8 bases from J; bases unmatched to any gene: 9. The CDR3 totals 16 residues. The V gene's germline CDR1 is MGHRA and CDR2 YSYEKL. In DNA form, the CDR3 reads TGCGCCAGCAGCCAAGCAACCGACAGGGGCGGCGAAAAACTGTTTTTT. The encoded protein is CASSQATDRGGEKLFF.

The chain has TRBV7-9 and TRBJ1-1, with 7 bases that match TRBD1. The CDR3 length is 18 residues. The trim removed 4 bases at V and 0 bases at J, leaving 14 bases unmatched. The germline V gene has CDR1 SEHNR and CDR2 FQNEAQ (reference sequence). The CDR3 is CASSSRTGSVDMNTEAFF. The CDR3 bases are TGTGCCAGCAGCTCCCGGACAGGCTCTGTTGACATGAACACTGAAGCTTTCTTT.

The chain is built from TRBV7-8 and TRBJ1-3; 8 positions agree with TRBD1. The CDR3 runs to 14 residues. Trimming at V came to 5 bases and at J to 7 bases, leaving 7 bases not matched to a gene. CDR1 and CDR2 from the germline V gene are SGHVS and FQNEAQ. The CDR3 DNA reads TGTGCCAGCAGCCCCCAGGGGGCGGGCAACACCATATATTTT. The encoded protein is CASSPQGAGNTIYF.

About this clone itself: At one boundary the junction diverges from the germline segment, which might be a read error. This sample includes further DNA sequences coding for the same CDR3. CDR3 amino acids: CASSHGGNTEAFF. The CDR3 DNA reads TGTGCCAGCAGCCATGGGGGGAACACTGAAGCTTTCTTT. This chain uses TRBV4-1 with TRBJ1-1; TRBD1 is a possible D gene (5 bases). Germline V CDR1 and CDR2: MGHRA, YSYEKL. This CDR3 region has 13 residues.

The CDR3 sequence: CASSQPTGTGELFF. The CDR3 DNA reads as TGCGCCAGCAGCCAACCCACGGGAACCGGGGAGCTGTTTTTT. The chain carries TRBV4-1 and TRBJ2-2; possibly TRBD2 for D (5 bases). This CDR3 comprises 14 residues. CDR1 and CDR2 from the germline V gene are MGHRA and YSYEKL. The V end lost 2 bases, the J end lost 5 bases, and 9 bases lay between the germline ends.

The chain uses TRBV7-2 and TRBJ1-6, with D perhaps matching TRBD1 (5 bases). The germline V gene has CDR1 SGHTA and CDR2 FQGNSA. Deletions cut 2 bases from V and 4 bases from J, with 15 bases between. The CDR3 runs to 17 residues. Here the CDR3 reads CASSLSQARSYNSPLHF. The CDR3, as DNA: TGTGCCAGCAGCTTATCACAGGCCCGTTCTTATAATTCACCCCTCCACTTT.

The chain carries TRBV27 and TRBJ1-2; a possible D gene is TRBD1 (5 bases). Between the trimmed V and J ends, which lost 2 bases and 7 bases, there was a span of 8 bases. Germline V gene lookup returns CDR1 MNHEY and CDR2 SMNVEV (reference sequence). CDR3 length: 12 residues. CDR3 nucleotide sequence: TGTGCCAGCAGTTTAGGAAGGGGTGGCTACACCTTC. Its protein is CASSLGRGGYTF.

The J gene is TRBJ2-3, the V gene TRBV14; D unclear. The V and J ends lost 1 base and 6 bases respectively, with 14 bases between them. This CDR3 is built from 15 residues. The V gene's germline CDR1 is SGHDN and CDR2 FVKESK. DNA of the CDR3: TGTGCCAGCAGCCAAGTCTTCAAGGTTAGGGATACGCAGTATTTT. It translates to CASSQVFKVRDTQYF.

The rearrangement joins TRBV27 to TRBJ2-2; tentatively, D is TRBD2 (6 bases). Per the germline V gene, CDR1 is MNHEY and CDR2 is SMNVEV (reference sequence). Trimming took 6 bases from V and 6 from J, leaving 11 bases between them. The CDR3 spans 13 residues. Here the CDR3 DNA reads TGTGCCAGCAGGACTAGGGTGGCCGGGGAGCTGTTTTTT. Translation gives CASRTRVAGELFF.

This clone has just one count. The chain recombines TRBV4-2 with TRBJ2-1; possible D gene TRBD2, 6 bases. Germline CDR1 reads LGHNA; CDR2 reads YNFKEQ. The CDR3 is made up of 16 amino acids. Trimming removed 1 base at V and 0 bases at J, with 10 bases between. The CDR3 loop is CASSQGAGNSYNEQFF. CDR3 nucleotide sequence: TGTGCCAGCAGCCAAGGTGCGGGGAACTCCTACAATGAGCAGTTCTTC.

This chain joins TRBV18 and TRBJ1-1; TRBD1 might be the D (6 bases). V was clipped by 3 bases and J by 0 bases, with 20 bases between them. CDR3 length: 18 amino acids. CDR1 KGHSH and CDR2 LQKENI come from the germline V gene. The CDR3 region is CASSPHAGQPLMNTEAFF. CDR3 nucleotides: TGTGCCAGCTCACCCCACGCCGGACAGCCGCTTATGAACACTGAAGCTTTCTTT.

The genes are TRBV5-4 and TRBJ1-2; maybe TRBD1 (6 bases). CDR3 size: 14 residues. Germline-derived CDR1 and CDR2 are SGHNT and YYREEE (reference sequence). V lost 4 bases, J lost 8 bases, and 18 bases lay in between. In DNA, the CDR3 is TGTGCCAGCAGCCGGGAGGCTCCAGGGGTAGGCTACACCTTC. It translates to CASSREAPGVGYTF. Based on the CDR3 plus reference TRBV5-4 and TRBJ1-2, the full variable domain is ETGVTQSPTHLIKTRGQQVTLRCSSQSGHNTVSWYQQALGQGPQFIFQYYREEENGRGNFPPRFSGLQFPNYSSELNVNALELDDSALYLCASSREAPGVGYTFGSGTRLTVV.

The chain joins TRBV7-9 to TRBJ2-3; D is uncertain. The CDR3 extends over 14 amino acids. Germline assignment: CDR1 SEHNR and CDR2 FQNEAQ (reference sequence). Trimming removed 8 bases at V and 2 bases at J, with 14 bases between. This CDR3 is CASVRTYNTDTQYF. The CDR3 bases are TGTGCCAGCGTTAGAACTTATAACACAGATACGCAGTATTTT.

CDR3 sequence: CASKVGGPGQGQETQYF. The DNA of the CDR3 is TGTGCCAGCAAAGTAGGGGGCCCCGGACAGGGCCAAGAGACCCAGTACTTC. The chain recombines TRBV28 with TRBJ2-5, with 8 bases identical to TRBD1. There are 17 residues in the CDR3. With V trimmed by 7 bases and J by 1 base, 14 bases remained unmatched. Germline V gene data show CDR1 as MDHEN and CDR2 as SYDVKM.

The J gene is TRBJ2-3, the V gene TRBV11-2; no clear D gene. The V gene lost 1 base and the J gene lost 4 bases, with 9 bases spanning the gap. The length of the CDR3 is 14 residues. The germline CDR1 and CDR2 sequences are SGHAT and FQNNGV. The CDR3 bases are TGTGCCAGCAGCTTAGCGTCTACTCCAGATACGCAGTATTTT. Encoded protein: CASSLASTPDTQYF. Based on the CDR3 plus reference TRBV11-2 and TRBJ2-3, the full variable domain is EAGVAQSPRYKIIEKRQSVAFWCNPISGHATLYWYQQILGQGPKLLIQFQNNGVVDDSQLPKDRFSAERLKGVDSTLKIQPAKLEDSAVYLCASSLASTPDTQYFGPGTRLTVL.